What follows are 17 T cell receptor beta chains derived from one specimen sequenced in a study of T cells in Graves' hyperthyroidism and ophthalmopathy. Amplification targeted TCR beta CDR3 regions from RNA transcripts. A set of HTBI primers served as the primers for a first-round RT-PCR of the TCR CDR3. In TCRdb, the multiplex PCR reads were re-called with MiXCR into one record per CDR3 protein. Altogether 660,000 or so distinct CDR3 sequences are present, roughly 20% being singletons, with the ten largest covering 30% to 40%. Sequenced sample: blood. These receptors came from a man aged 25-40 years with Graves' ophthalmopathy.

V usage is TRBV19 and J usage is TRBJ2-4; D not certain. From germline, CDR1 is LNHDA and CDR2 SQIVND (reference sequence). Trimming cost V 1 base and J 0 bases, with 7 bases left between them. The CDR3 contains 15 residues. The DNA for the CDR3 is TGTGCCAGTAGTATAGTCGGCCTAGCCAAAAACATTCAGTACTTC. It yields the protein CASSIVGLAKNIQYF.

This clonotype has only a few counts. This chain connects TRBV18 to TRBJ1-1, with a weak D call TRBD1 (6 bases). Trimming took off 3 bases at V and 4 bases at J, with 18 bases between the two ends. Looked up from germline, CDR1 is KGHSH and CDR2 is LQKENI. The CDR3 contains 16 residues. CDR3 DNA sequence: TGTGCCAGCTCACCTGGACAGATCCTGGGGGGCACTGAAGCTTTCTTT. Protein sequence: CASSPGQILGGTEAFF. Full variable domain (remainder filled in from reference TRBV18 and TRBJ1-1): NAGVMQNPRHLVRRRGQEARLRCSPMKGHSHVYWYRQLPEEGLKFMVYLQKENIIDESGMPKERFSAEFPKEGPSILRIQQVVRGDSAAYFCASSPGQILGGTEAFFGQGTRLTVV.

CDR3 nucleotide sequence: TGTGCCAGCAGCTTGGGGCTAGCGGCCCCCAACGTCCTGACTTTC. This gives the protein CASSLGLAAPNVLTF. The chain couples TRBV5-5 to TRBJ2-6; 7 bases are shared with TRBD2. V lost 0 bases, J lost 8 bases, and 5 bases stayed unmatched. The CDR3 contains 15 residues. Germline V gene data show CDR1 as SGHKS and CDR2 as YYEKEE (reference sequence).

This clonotype was detected only a few times. The chain carries TRBV10-3 and TRBJ2-6; 7 bases map to TRBD1. After removal of 2 bases from V and 4 bases from J, the junction contained 14 bases not matched to a gene. The CDR3 is 19 residues long. From germline, CDR1 is ENHRY and CDR2 SYGVKD. The CDR3 DNA reads TGTGCCATCAGTGAGCGATCGGGGCAGGGGGTAACCGGGGCCAACGTCCTGACTTTC. Translating gives CAISERSGQGVTGANVLTF.

In its sample, this clonotype was seen many times. The rearrangement joins TRBV7-9 to TRBJ2-5; D ambiguous. Between the trimmed V and J ends, which lost 2 bases and 7 bases, there was a span of 11 bases. The CDR3 runs to 13 residues. Germline assignment: CDR1 SEHNR and CDR2 FQNEAQ (reference sequence). In nucleotides, the CDR3 is TGTGCCAGCAGCTTACCCTCGATCGGGACCCAGTACTTC. It codes for CASSLPSIGTQYF.

DNA for the CDR3: TGTGCCAGCAGCCTCGGACAGGGCTTCCTCTCTGGAAACACCATATATTTT. Translating gives CASSLGQGFLSGNTIYF. The chain combines TRBV7-2 with TRBJ1-3; 8 bases are a match to TRBD1. The V gene's germline CDR1 is SGHTA and CDR2 FQGNSA. Trimming cost V 5 bases and J 0 bases; bases outside gene matches: 9. The CDR3 is made up of 17 amino acids.

There are many counts of this clonotype. This chain uses TRBV11-1 with TRBJ2-2, with 7 bases identical to TRBD1. This CDR3 contains 15 residues. Losses at the gene ends were 1 base for V and 5 bases for J; bases not matched to a gene: 4. Germline V lookup: CDR1 SGHAT, CDR2 FQDESV (reference sequence). In nucleotides, the CDR3 is TGTGCCAGCAGCTTAGAGGGGGCAGGAACCGGGGAGCTGTTTTTT. Protein sequence: CASSLEGAGTGELFF.

This clonotype was seen more than once but under ten times. The chain links TRBV11-2 to TRBJ2-3; D is ambiguous. In germline, CDR1 is SGHAT, CDR2 FQNNGV. With 1 base removed from V and 0 bases from J, the gap between germline ends came to 17 bases. The CDR3 has 18 amino acids. The CDR3, as DNA: TGTGCCAGCAGCTTAGGCGGTAGGGTTTCGTTTAGCACAGATACGCAGTATTTT. It codes for CASSLGGRVSFSTDTQYF.

The chain recombines TRBV7-9 with TRBJ1-1; no reliable D call. Per the germline V gene, CDR1 is SEHNR and CDR2 is FQNEAQ (reference sequence). The CDR3 runs 14 residues. Trimming cost V 1 base and J 1 base, with 7 bases left between them. The CDR3, as DNA: TGTGCCAGCAGCTTAGATTTACCGAACACTGAAGCTTTCTTT. Translated, it gives CASSLDLPNTEAFF.

This clonotype was recorded at least ten times. This chain uses TRBV28 with TRBJ1-2; D possibly corresponds to TRBD1 (5 bases). There are 13 residues in the CDR3. The V and J ends lost 8 bases and 4 bases respectively, with 14 bases between them. Germline values: CDR1 MDHEN, CDR2 SYDVKM. The CDR3: CASWGGRVYGYTF. Written as DNA, the CDR3 is TGTGCCAGCTGGGGGGGACGGGTCTATGGCTACACCTTC.

The table lists this clonotype with many counts. The V call is TRBV12-5, the J call TRBJ2-2; weak D call: TRBD1 (6 bases). This CDR3 is 17 amino acids long. Looked up from germline, CDR1 is LGHNT and CDR2 is FRNRAP. The germline V and J ends were trimmed by 6 bases and 1 base, with 18 bases remaining between them. The CDR3 sequence is CASGMSRDTLNTGELFF. CDR3 DNA sequence: TGTGCTAGTGGAATGTCTCGGGACACCCTGAACACCGGGGAGCTGTTTTTT.

With regard to this clonotype: A much larger clone lies one base from this, so it may be a read error. The chain combines TRBV3-1 with TRBJ2-7; 9 nucleotides match TRBD2. J was trimmed by 6 bases and V by 0 bases; bases with no gene match: 9. The CDR3 has 16 residues. Germline V lookup: CDR1 LGHDT, CDR2 YNNKEL (reference sequence). DNA for the CDR3: TGTGCCAGCAGCCAAGATACTAGCGGGCGTGGGTGCGAGCAGTACTTC. Amino acids: CASSQDTSGRGCEQYF.

V gene TRBV20-1 combines with J gene TRBJ1-5; 8 bases agree with TRBD1. CDR1 is DFQATT and CDR2 is SNEGSKA in the germline V gene (reference sequence). This CDR3 region has 12 residues. J lost 6 bases, V lost 3 bases, and 1 base had no gene match. The CDR3 DNA reads as TGCAGTGCTAGCAGGGGGCGTCAGCCCCAGCATTTT. Encoded protein: CSASRGRQPQHF.

The chain carries TRBV10-3 and TRBJ2-7, with TRBD1 matching over 7 bases. CDR1 ENHRY and CDR2 SYGVKD come from the germline V gene. The CDR3 extends over 15 amino acids. Trimming took 0 bases from V and 5 from J; bases not matched to a gene: 7. CDR3 coding DNA: TGTGCCATCAGTGAGTCTGACAGGGACGACGACGAGCAGTACTTC. Encoded protein: CAISESDRDDDEQYF.

The table lists this clonotype with many counts. V usage is TRBV2 and J usage is TRBJ1-5; 8 nucleotides align to TRBD1. The CDR3 sequence is 13 residues long. V shed 10 bases, J shed 8 bases, and the junction held 10 bases outside the gene matches. Germline assignment: CDR1 SNHLY and CDR2 FYNNEI. The CDR3 sequence is CATAGTGLEPQHF. The CDR3 bases are TGTGCCACGGCCGGGACAGGCCTTGAGCCCCAGCATTTT.

The chain has TRBV25-1 and TRBJ1-1; 7 bases match TRBD1. The CDR3 totals 14 residues. Germline V gene sequence: CDR1 MGHDK, CDR2 SYGVNS. The trim removed 4 bases at V and 5 bases at J, leaving 7 bases unmatched. This chain's CDR3 is CASSASSGGTEAFF. For the CDR3, the DNA is TGTGCCAGCAGTGCTAGCTCAGGGGGGACTGAAGCTTTCTTT.

This clonotype showed up many times. This rearrangement joins TRBV11-3 to TRBJ2-4, with 7 nucleotides matching TRBD1. The V gene's germline CDR1 is SGHNT and CDR2 YENEEA. The CDR3 length is 15 residues. V trimming: 5 bases; J trimming: 4 bases; junction bases outside the gene matches: 8. CDR3 DNA sequence: TGTGCCAGCAGCCTTATACGACAGGGAAAAAACATTCAGTACTTC. This translates into CASSLIRQGKNIQYF.